Presented here are 29 T cell receptor beta chains from one specimen sequenced in a study of T cell repertoires in cytomegalovirus infection. In TCRdb, the reads were re-called with MiXCR into one record per CDR3 protein. The sample records approximately 250,000 distinct CDR3 sequences, 6% to 8% being singletons. The specimen sequenced was PBMCs. Source of these receptors: a human donor in good health (CMV status not recorded). Some clones in this sample may be carry-over from other donors' samples.

This clonotype was seen many times. The chain joins TRBV6-2 or TRBV6-3 to TRBJ2-6; D unclear. V lost 8 bases, J lost 0 bases, and 5 bases lay in between. Looked up from germline, CDR1 is MNHEY and CDR2 is SVGEGT. The CDR3 runs to 13 residues. The CDR3 sequence: CASSLSGANVLTF. In DNA form, the CDR3 reads TGTGCCAGCTCGCTCTCTGGGGCCAACGTCCTGACTTTC.

CDR3 DNA sequence: TGCAGTGCTAGAGACCCTACGGACAGGAGGGGTGGCTACACCTTC. It is translated as CSARDPTDRRGGYTF. The chain employs TRBV20-1 and TRBJ1-2; 7 nucleotides align to TRBD1. With 0 bases clipped from V and 7 bases from J, the junction kept 11 bases outside the gene matches. This CDR3 has 15 amino acids. The V gene's germline CDR1 is DFQATT and CDR2 SNEGSKA (reference sequence).

In this sample, this clonotype turned up many times. The rearrangement uses TRBV6-2 or TRBV6-3 and TRBJ1-4; no clear D gene. This CDR3 is built from 12 residues. V lost 2 bases, J lost 12 bases, and 10 bases lay in between. The V gene's germline CDR1 is MNHEY and CDR2 SVGEGT. This CDR3 is CASSYAGYELFF. The DNA for the CDR3 is TGTGCCAGCAGTTACGCCGGATACGAACTGTTTTTT.

This clonotype was observed at least ten times. This chain uses TRBV28 with TRBJ1-2, with TRBD1 as a possible D gene (6 bases). Trimming pared 5 bases from V and 0 bases from J, leaving 25 bases between. This CDR3 contains 19 residues. CDR1 MDHEN and CDR2 SYDVKM come from the germline V gene. CDR3 nucleotides: TGTGCCAGCAGTACTCCGCGTCTCGGGGGCATCCTAGCTAACTATGGCTACACCTTC. Translation gives CASSTPRLGGILANYGYTF.

The chain recombines TRBV20-1 with TRBJ1-2; TRBD1 matches 8 bases. J gave up 7 bases and V 1 base, and 8 bases lay outside the gene matches. The CDR3 is 14 residues long. CDR1 and CDR2 from the germline V gene are DFQATT and SNEGSKA (reference sequence). CDR3: CSARALDREVGYTF. The CDR3 DNA sequence: TGCAGTGCTAGAGCCTTGGACAGGGAAGTTGGCTACACCTTC.

This clonotype was seen ten or more times. The rearrangement joins TRBV6-1 to TRBJ1-1; 7 nucleotides match TRBD1. This CDR3 region has 16 residues. CDR1 is MNHNS and CDR2 is SASEGT in the germline V gene. J lost 0 bases, V lost 6 bases, and 10 bases had no gene match. CDR3 residues: CASRRRDSYMNTEAFF. The CDR3 DNA reads TGTGCCAGCAGACGCCGGGACAGTTATATGAACACTGAAGCTTTCTTT.

The table lists this clonotype with many counts. V and J are TRBV29-1 and TRBJ1-5, with a tentative D call TRBD1 (5 bases). Germline V gene data show CDR1 as SQVTM and CDR2 as ANQGSEA. This CDR3 has 14 amino acids. The V gene lost 6 bases and the J gene lost 2 bases, with 14 bases spanning the gap. The CDR3 loop is CSVSGGVGNQPQHF. CDR3 in DNA: TGCAGCGTATCAGGAGGGGTCGGCAATCAGCCCCAGCATTTT. Looking up the rest from reference TRBV29-1 and TRBJ1-5 gives the full variable domain: SAVISQKPSRDICQRGTSLTIQCQVDSQVTMMFWYRQQPGQSLTLIATANQGSEATYESGFVIDKFPISRPNLTFSTLTVSNMSPEDSSIYLCSVSGGVGNQPQHFGDGTRLSIL.

The sample holds many counts of this clonotype. V gene TRBV7-2 combines with J gene TRBJ2-2; D is unresolved. Trimming cost V 1 base and J 1 base, with 10 bases left between them. In germline, CDR1 is SGHTA, CDR2 FQGNSA. CDR3 length: 16 residues. The CDR3 DNA reads TGTGCCAGCAGCTTAGAGAGCCGAATGAACACCGGGGAGCTGTTTTTT. Translation: CASSLESRMNTGELFF.

This chain connects TRBV7-9 to TRBJ2-3; TRBD2 aligns across 10 bases. The germline V gene has CDR1 SEHNR and CDR2 FQNEAQ (reference sequence). V trimming: 5 bases; J trimming: 4 bases; junction bases outside the gene matches: 9. The CDR3 sequence is 16 residues long. This chain's CDR3 is CASSITSGEEPDTQYF. DNA of the CDR3: TGTGCCAGCAGCATTACTAGCGGGGAAGAGCCAGATACGCAGTATTTT. Full variable domain (rest looked up from reference TRBV7-9 and TRBJ2-3): DTGVSQNPRHKITKRGQNVTFRCDPISEHNRLYWYRQTLGQGPEFLTYFQNEAQLEKSRLLSDRFSAERPKGSFSTLEIQRTEQGDSAMYLCASSITSGEEPDTQYFGPGTRLTVL.

This clonotype was recorded many times. This chain links TRBV10-3 with TRBJ2-3; 13 nucleotides line up with TRBD2. Germline CDR1 reads ENHRY; CDR2 reads SYGVKD. The CDR3 has 17 amino acids. V shed 8 bases, J shed 2 bases, and the junction held 10 bases outside the gene matches. As DNA, the CDR3 is TGTGCCATCGCCACTAGCGGGGGGGCGGTTACCACAGATACGCAGTATTTT. Translated, it gives CAIATSGGAVTTDTQYF.

This clonotype appeared many times. The chain employs TRBV10-3 and TRBJ1-4, with D maybe TRBD1 (6 bases). Germline V gene lookup returns CDR1 ENHRY and CDR2 SYGVKD. Trimming pared 2 bases from V and 7 bases from J, leaving 11 bases between. The CDR3 has 14 amino acids. The CDR3 DNA is TGTGCCATCAGTGAGACAGGGAACGGTGAAAAACTGTTTTTT. Amino acid sequence: CAISETGNGEKLFF.

This clonotype showed up many times. The chain combines TRBV29-1 with TRBJ2-1; 7 nucleotides match TRBD2. Germline lookup yields CDR1 SQVTM and CDR2 ANQGSEA. This CDR3 contains 13 residues. V shed 6 bases, J shed 6 bases, and the junction held 8 bases outside the gene matches. In DNA form, the CDR3 reads TGCAGCGTGGGGGGGTCCCCGGGCAATGAGCAGTTCTTC. Translated, it gives CSVGGSPGNEQFF.

In its sample, this clonotype was seen many times. The chain has TRBV6-6 and TRBJ1-1; 9 bases map to TRBD1. V gave up 4 bases and J gave up 11 bases; unmatched junction bases: 8. This CDR3 has 13 amino acids. Germline assignment: CDR1 MNHNY and CDR2 SVGAGI (reference sequence). CDR3 sequence (DNA): TGTGCCAGCAGTTCTGAACAGGGGGCGAATGCTTTCTTT. It codes for CASSSEQGANAFF.

This clonotype has ten or more counts. The V gene is TRBV7-2, the J gene TRBJ2-7; possible D gene TRBD1, 5 bases. CDR3 size: 15 residues. CDR1 is SGHTA and CDR2 is FQGNSA in the germline V gene. V was shortened by 6 bases and J by 4 bases, with 19 bases between the two germline ends. The CDR3 nucleotides read TGTGCCAGCAGACCGACAGCCGTCTCATTATACGAGCAGTACTTC. It specifies CASRPTAVSLYEQYF.

This clonotype showed up many times. The chain recombines TRBV7-2 with TRBJ1-5; a possible D gene is TRBD1 (6 bases). CDR1 and CDR2 (germline): SGHTA, FQGNSA. V lost 2 bases and J lost 11, with 16 bases in between. The CDR3 is made up of 14 amino acids. In DNA, the CDR3 is TGTGCCAGCAGCTTATTGCCAGGGGATAAGTCCCAGCATTTT. Protein: CASSLLPGDKSQHF. Variable domain in full (rest from reference TRBV7-2 and TRBJ1-5): GAGVSQSPSNKVTEKGKDVELRCDPISGHTALYWYRQSLGQGLEFLIYFQGNSAPDKSGLPSDRFSAERTGGSVSTLTIQRTQQEDSAVYLCASSLLPGDKSQHFGDGTRLSIL.

This clonotype was counted between two and nine times. The chain has TRBV4-2 and TRBJ1-5; 12 bases are a match to TRBD1. The CDR3 has 16 amino acids. With V trimmed by 0 bases and J by 6 bases, 3 bases remained unmatched. CDR1 and CDR2 from the germline V gene are LGHNA and YNFKEQ. CDR3 sequence (DNA): TGTGCCAGCAGCCAAGATCGGGGACAGGGGGCTCAGCCCCAGCATTTT. As protein: CASSQDRGQGAQPQHF.

This clonotype was detected ten times or more. The V and J genes are TRBV20-1 and TRBJ2-7; 10 bases fit TRBD2. The V and J ends lost 1 base and 0 bases, in that order; junction bases with no gene match: 3. The CDR3 consists of 15 residues. From germline, CDR1 is DFQATT and CDR2 SNEGSKA (reference sequence). CDR3 in DNA: TGCAGTGCTAGAGGTAGCGGGGGGCCCTCCTACGAGCAGTACTTC. Protein product: CSARGSGGPSYEQYF.

Ten or more counts support this clonotype. V gene TRBV7-2 combines with J gene TRBJ2-3; unclear D gene. V dropped 4 bases and J dropped 6 bases, with 11 bases sitting between them. Germline CDR1 SGHTA, CDR2 FQGNSA. This CDR3 is built from 13 residues. The CDR3 coding sequence is TGTGCCAGCAGCTGGTTCCAAGGGGATACGCAGTATTTT. As protein: CASSWFQGDTQYF.

This clonotype was observed at least ten times. The chain is built from TRBV28 and TRBJ2-3, with D possibly matching TRBD1 (7 bases). The CDR3 spans 15 residues. Germline V CDR1 and CDR2: MDHEN, SYDVKM. The germline V and J ends were trimmed by 6 bases and 4 bases, with 17 bases remaining between them. CDR3 protein: CASRLRQGGADTQYF. For the CDR3, the DNA is TGTGCCAGCAGACTCAGACAGGGAGGCGCAGATACGCAGTATTTT. The entire variable domain, with the rest obtained from reference TRBV28 and TRBJ2-3, is as follows: DVKVTQSSRYLVKRTGEKVFLECVQDMDHENMFWYRQDPGLGLRLIYFSYDVKMKEKGDIPEGYSVSREKKERFSLILESASTNQTSMYLCASRLRQGGADTQYFGPGTRLTVL.

J is TRBJ2-7 and V is TRBV5-1; 8 bases match TRBD2. From germline, CDR1 is SGHRS and CDR2 YFSETQ. The CDR3 spans 13 residues. Trimming at V came to 5 bases and at J to 3 bases, leaving 4 bases not matched to a gene. CDR3 protein: CASRPSGGYEQYF. The CDR3 DNA reads TGCGCCAGCAGACCGAGCGGGGGCTACGAGCAGTACTTC.

In this sample, this clonotype turned up many times. This chain links TRBV7-2 with TRBJ1-2, with no clear D. Per germline, CDR1 SGHTA and CDR2 FQGNSA. Trimming stripped 1 base from V and 6 bases from J, with 15 bases between. The CDR3 totals 15 residues. The CDR3 here is CASSLVGRGLNGYTF. CDR3 DNA: TGTGCCAGCAGCTTAGTCGGGCGGGGATTGAATGGCTACACCTTC.

This clonotype was seen ten or more times. The chain employs TRBV7-2 and TRBJ1-1, with D unclear. With 0 bases removed from V and 4 bases from J, the gap between germline ends came to 9 bases. The CDR3 runs to 14 residues. CDR1 is SGHTA and CDR2 is FQGNSA in the germline V gene. The CDR3 coding sequence is TGTGCCAGCAGCTTAGCGGCTGGGAGCACTGAAGCTTTCTTT. It translates to CASSLAAGSTEAFF. Full variable domain (remainder filled in from reference TRBV7-2 and TRBJ1-1): GAGVSQSPSNKVTEKGKDVELRCDPISGHTALYWYRQSLGQGLEFLIYFQGNSAPDKSGLPSDRFSAERTGGSVSTLTIQRTQQEDSAVYLCASSLAAGSTEAFFGQGTRLTVV.

In its sample, this clonotype was seen many times. The chain couples TRBV28 to TRBJ1-4; D is possibly TRBD1 (5 bases). Germline V CDR1 and CDR2: MDHEN, SYDVKM. Trimming pared 7 bases from V and 4 bases from J, leaving 28 bases between. This CDR3 has 19 amino acids. The chain's CDR3 is CASTPAGADLGGSNEKLFF. In DNA form, the CDR3 reads TGTGCCAGCACCCCGGCCGGGGCGGATCTGGGTGGGAGTAATGAAAAACTGTTTTTT. Drawing the rest from reference TRBV28 and TRBJ1-4, the complete variable domain is DVKVTQSSRYLVKRTGEKVFLECVQDMDHENMFWYRQDPGLGLRLIYFSYDVKMKEKGDIPEGYSVSREKKERFSLILESASTNQTSMYLCASTPAGADLGGSNEKLFFGSGTQLSVL.

This clonotype was observed many times. The gene calls are TRBV7-2 and TRBJ2-1; 11 positions match TRBD2. This CDR3 has 13 residues. CDR1 SGHTA and CDR2 FQGNSA come from the germline V gene. With V trimmed by 9 bases and J by 9 bases, 7 bases remained unmatched. CDR3 nucleotide sequence: TGTGCCAGTAGCGGGGGGGCAAAGGGTGAGCAGTTCTTC. It codes for CASSGGAKGEQFF.

This clonotype has a count of ten or more. V gene TRBV19 combines with J gene TRBJ1-1; 7 positions match TRBD1. The CDR3 sequence is 15 residues long. J lost 2 bases, V lost 5 bases, and 8 bases had no gene match. Germline assignment: CDR1 LNHDA and CDR2 SQIVND (reference sequence). This CDR3 is CASSVTGTANTEAFF. The DNA for the CDR3 is TGTGCCAGTAGTGTTACCGGGACAGCCAACACTGAAGCTTTCTTT.

This clonotype was picked up many times. The chain joins TRBV27 to TRBJ2-4; 7 nucleotides agree with TRBD1. V lost 4 bases, J lost 0 bases, and 18 bases stayed unmatched. The CDR3 consists of 20 residues. CDR1 is MNHEY, CDR2 SMNVEV, per germline (reference sequence). CDR3 nucleotide sequence: TGTGCCAGCAGTTCCGAATTACAGGGGAAGAAAGATTTAGCCAAAAACATTCAGTACTTC. This sequence encodes CASSSELQGKKDLAKNIQYF.

This clonotype was recorded at least ten times. The chain has TRBV7-2 and TRBJ1-1, with 7 bases fitting TRBD1. With 5 bases clipped from V and 4 bases from J, the junction kept 7 bases outside the gene matches. From germline, CDR1 is SGHTA and CDR2 FQGNSA. The CDR3 runs 14 residues. CDR3 region: CASSVQGGGTEAFF. CDR3 coding DNA: TGTGCCAGCAGCGTACAAGGGGGCGGCACTGAAGCTTTCTTT.

This clonotype showed up just a few times. The chain recombines TRBV29-1 with TRBJ2-1; tentative D call: TRBD2 (5 bases). The length of the CDR3 is 14 residues. Germline V gene sequence: CDR1 SQVTM, CDR2 ANQGSEA. The V end lost 4 bases, the J end lost 1 base, and 11 bases lay between the germline ends. The CDR3 coding sequence is TGCAGCGTTGGAATGAGGGTATCCTACAATGAGCAGTTCTTC. This translates into CSVGMRVSYNEQFF.

This clonotype was recorded a few times. This sequence joins TRBV5-6 and TRBJ2-1; 9 bases match TRBD2. The CDR3 contains 20 residues. Looked up from germline, CDR1 is SGHDT and CDR2 is YYEEEE. Germline trimming cut 4 bases from V and 0 bases from J; bases unmatched to any gene: 17. CDR3 sequence (DNA): TGTGCCAGCAGCGGATTTCTAGCGGGGTGGGGTCCCAGCTCCTACAATGAGCAGTTCTTC. Amino acid sequence: CASSGFLAGWGPSSYNEQFF.